These T cell receptor beta chains were read from a single sample in a study of blood T cell repertoires in COVID-19. Some clones are missing from TCRdb's copy, which holds only in-frame ones; the method was immunoSEQ multiplex PCR. The data show just over 300,000 clones, over 75% seen once. The material sequenced was PBMCs or T cells enriched from blood (not recorded which). All receptors derive from a man under 40 who had recovered from COVID-19. The CDR3 runs from the conserved cysteine through the conserved F or W. A D gene is named only where the DNA matches it firmly. Size is stated for part of the rows, as once, few or many counts, or as a class when the clone is expanded.

DNA,CDR3,size,J,D,V
TGTGCAAGTCGCCCCCGACAGGGCGACTCCTACGAGCAGTACTTC,CASRPRQGDSYEQYF,once,TRBJ2-7,.,TRBV12-2
TGTGCCAGCAGCTTCGGTGTAATCACAGATACGCAGTATTTT,CASSFGVITDTQYF,.,TRBJ2-3,.,TRBV7-8
TGTGCCAGCACCGGGACAGGGCTCGAGACCCAGTACTTC,CASTGTGLETQYF,.,TRBJ2-5,TRBD1,TRBV11-1
TGTGCCAGCAGCCCACAGAAGTCACTTAACTATGGCTACACCTTC,CASSPQKSLNYGYTF,.,TRBJ1-2,.,TRBV5-4
TGTGCCAGCAGCTCACAATCTCTCCGGGGCGAGCAGTACTTC,CASSSQSLRGEQYF,.,TRBJ2-7,.,TRBV11-2
TGTGCCAGCAGCTTGAATTTTGGAGCAGGGGCTGACACTGAAGCTTTCTTT,CASSLNFGAGADTEAFF,few,TRBJ1-1,.,TRBV5-4
TGTGCCAGCAGCTTAGCTGCACAGAACTATGGCTACACCTTC,CASSLAAQNYGYTF,.,TRBJ1-2,.,TRBV7-9
TGTGCCAGCAGCGCCCGACAGGGGGGAGAGACCCAGTACTTC,CASSARQGGETQYF,.,TRBJ2-5,TRBD1,TRBV2
TGTGCCACCTGCTTACAGGGGGCAGGTAATTCACCCCTCCACTTT,CATCLQGAGNSPLHF,.,TRBJ1-6,TRBD1,TRBV6-5
TGTGCCAGCAGCGCGGAGGGTGACCTTTGGACTGAAGCTTTCTTT,CASSAEGDLWTEAFF,.,TRBJ1-1,.,TRBV9
TGTGCCAGCTCAGTTATGACTAGCGGGAGAAACACAGATACGCAGTATTTT,CASSVMTSGRNTDTQYF,.,TRBJ2-3,TRBD2,TRBV18
TGTGCCAGCAGCTCTGCGTTCGAGACCCAGTACTTC,CASSSAFETQYF,.,TRBJ2-5,.,TRBV5-6
TGCGCCAGCAGTCAATATTTACGTCGGGAACGGAGCTCTGGAAACACCATATATTTT,CASSQYLRRERSSGNTIYF,.,TRBJ1-3,.,TRBV23-1
TGTGCCACCAGTGAGGGGGACAATATGAACACTGAAGCTTTCTTT,CATSEGDNMNTEAFF,.,TRBJ1-1,.,TRBV24-1
TGCGCCAGCAGCTTGTCTCAGGTCAAAAATGAAAAACTGTTTTTT,CASSLSQVKNEKLFF,.,TRBJ1-4,.,TRBV5-1
TGTGCCAGCAGCGACAGGGACTCACCCCTCCACTTT,CASSDRDSPLHF,.,TRBJ1-6,TRBD1,TRBV3-1/TRBV3-2
TGTGCCAGCAGCTTTGGACTAGCGGGGGGGAAGAAGCAGTACTTC,CASSFGLAGGKKQYF,.,TRBJ2-7,TRBD2,TRBV11-3
TGCGCCAGCAGCTCTAAGGGGGACCTACCTAACTATGGCTACACCTTC,CASSSKGDLPNYGYTF,.,TRBJ1-2,.,TRBV5-1
TGTGCCAGTAGCTTCGGGACAGGTACCTACGAGCAGTACTTC,CASSFGTGTYEQYF,.,TRBJ2-7,TRBD1,TRBV19
TGTGCCACCAGTGACGGACAGGGGATGAACACTGAAGCTTTCTTT,CATSDGQGMNTEAFF,.,TRBJ1-1,TRBD1,TRBV24-1
TGTGCCAGCAGTGACAGGTGGGAAAAACTGTTTTTT,CASSDRWEKLFF,few,TRBJ1-4,.,TRBV6-1
TGTGCCAGCAGCTACTGGGGACGAGGGGGCTACGAGCAGTACTTC,CASSYWGRGGYEQYF,few,TRBJ2-7,.,TRBV27
TGTGCCAGTGGACAAAGGCAGTACTTC,CASGQRQYF,.,TRBJ2-7,.,TRBV2
TGTGCCAGCAGTGATTGGAGGGTTCCAGATACGCAGTATTTT,CASSDWRVPDTQYF,.,TRBJ2-3,.,TRBV2
TGCGCCAGCAGGTCTATGGGCGGGGGGGCAGCAGATACGCAGTATTTT,CASRSMGGGAADTQYF,.,TRBJ2-3,TRBD2,TRBV10-2
TGTGCCAGCAGCAGAGACGCAGGTCCCTACGAGCAGTACTTC,CASSRDAGPYEQYF,.,TRBJ2-7,.,TRBV7-2
TGTGCCAGCTCACAGGACAGGGTCTATGGCTACACCTTC,CASSQDRVYGYTF,.,TRBJ1-2,TRBD1,TRBV18